The rows below give T cell receptor beta chains drawn from one sample of a study of vaccination effects on CD4 cells after COVID-19. The antigens of these receptors remain unknown. Sequencing used immunoSEQ multiplex PCR; TCRdb keeps in-frame clones, though not all of them. Of around 30,000 clones detected, 55% to 85% appear once; the ten largest clones hold around 9%. Here the sequenced sample was CD4+ T cells from PBMCs cultured with HCoV-NL63 spike peptides, taken after COVID-19 vaccination. The receptors derive from a human donor who received a COVID-19 vaccine. Each CDR3 is given with its conserved first and last residue. Fields, in order: D gene, J gene, clone size, V gene, CDR3 DNA, CDR3 protein. D genes are given only for firm matches. Not all rows give a size; the values are once, few, many and, for expanded clones, a class.

d_gene: TRBD2; j_gene: TRBJ2-2; abundance: NA; v_gene: TRBV9; CDR3nt: TGTGCCAGCAGCCCCCGCCCTCGGGACGGGAGGGACACCGGGGAGCTGTTTTTT; CDR3aa: CASSPRPRDGRDTGELFF
d_gene: NA; j_gene: TRBJ1-5; abundance: NA; v_gene: TRBV2; CDR3nt: TGTGCCAGCAGTGAGAGCCAGAACAATCAGCCCCAGCATTTT; CDR3aa: CASSESQNNQPQHF
d_gene: TRBD2; j_gene: TRBJ2-5; abundance: NA; v_gene: TRBV24-1; CDR3nt: TGTGCCACCAGTGATCAGGGACTAGACAAAGAGACCCAGTACTTC; CDR3aa: CATSDQGLDKETQYF
d_gene: NA; j_gene: TRBJ2-1; abundance: few; v_gene: TRBV27; CDR3nt: TGTGCCAGCAGATTCCGGGACAACTCCTACAATGAGCAGTTCTTC; CDR3aa: CASRFRDNSYNEQFF
d_gene: TRBD1; j_gene: TRBJ1-5; abundance: NA; v_gene: TRBV12-3/TRBV12-4; CDR3nt: TGTGCCAGCAGTCCAGGGGGCACTCAGCCCCAGCATTTT; CDR3aa: CASSPGGTQPQHF
d_gene: NA; j_gene: TRBJ2-1; abundance: NA; v_gene: TRBV6-5; CDR3nt: TGTGCCAGCAGTTACTCCAGGGGAGGGCTCAATGAGCAGTTCTTC; CDR3aa: CASSYSRGGLNEQFF
d_gene: NA; j_gene: TRBJ1-1; abundance: NA; v_gene: TRBV7-9; CDR3nt: TGTGCCAGCAGCTTAACGGCCCTGGGGAACACTGAAGCTTTCTTT; CDR3aa: CASSLTALGNTEAFF
d_gene: NA; j_gene: TRBJ1-2; abundance: NA; v_gene: TRBV19; CDR3nt: TGTGCCAGTACCCCAACGGCGGGTCAGATCTCTTCGGATGGCTACACCTTC; CDR3aa: CASTPTAGQISSDGYTF
d_gene: NA; j_gene: TRBJ1-1; abundance: NA; v_gene: TRBV6-6; CDR3nt: TGTGCCAGCCATCAAAGGGGGAACACTGAAGCTTTCTTT; CDR3aa: CASHQRGNTEAFF
d_gene: NA; j_gene: TRBJ2-2; abundance: NA; v_gene: TRBV18; CDR3nt: TGTGCCAGCTCACCGATCGGGGGGAACACCGGGGAGCTGTTTTTT; CDR3aa: CASSPIGGNTGELFF
d_gene: NA; j_gene: TRBJ1-1; abundance: NA; v_gene: TRBV18; CDR3nt: TGTGCCAGCTCACGGACAGAGAACACTGAAGCTTTCTTT; CDR3aa: CASSRTENTEAFF
d_gene: NA; j_gene: TRBJ1-5; abundance: NA; v_gene: TRBV10-3; CDR3nt: TGTGCCGCCCACGAAAATAGCAATCAGCCCCAGCATTTT; CDR3aa: CAAHENSNQPQHF
d_gene: NA; j_gene: TRBJ2-3; abundance: NA; v_gene: TRBV11-2; CDR3nt: TGTGCCAGCACGCCGGGAAACACAGATACGCAGTATTTT; CDR3aa: CASTPGNTDTQYF
d_gene: NA; j_gene: TRBJ2-3; abundance: NA; v_gene: TRBV6-5; CDR3nt: TGTGCCAGCAGACCCCCGGGGAGCACAGATACGCAGTATTTT; CDR3aa: CASRPPGSTDTQYF
d_gene: NA; j_gene: TRBJ1-3; abundance: NA; v_gene: TRBV19; CDR3nt: TGTGCCAGTAGTGCCTCTGGAAACACCATATATTTT; CDR3aa: CASSASGNTIYF
d_gene: TRBD1; j_gene: TRBJ1-1; abundance: NA; v_gene: TRBV18; CDR3nt: TGTGCCAGCTCACTCCGGGACAGGGTCGGTGAAGCTTTCTTT; CDR3aa: CASSLRDRVGEAFF
d_gene: NA; j_gene: TRBJ1-1; abundance: NA; v_gene: TRBV15; CDR3nt: TGTGCCACCAGTTTAGACCGAATCAGTATGAACACTGAAGCTTTCTTT; CDR3aa: CATSLDRISMNTEAFF
d_gene: NA; j_gene: TRBJ1-5; abundance: NA; v_gene: TRBV19; CDR3nt: TGTGCCTCGAACCGGGGTGAAGGCAATCAGCCCCAGCATTTT; CDR3aa: CASNRGEGNQPQHF
d_gene: NA; j_gene: TRBJ2-7; abundance: NA; v_gene: TRBV24-1; CDR3nt: TGTGCCACCAGTGCCCCTTTGTTTGAGGGAGGATACGAGCAGTACTTC; CDR3aa: CATSAPLFEGGYEQYF
d_gene: NA; j_gene: TRBJ2-1; abundance: once; v_gene: TRBV6-2/TRBV6-3; CDR3nt: TGTGCCAGCAGTTCCCGACGCGAGCAGTTCTTC; CDR3aa: CASSSRREQFF
d_gene: NA; j_gene: TRBJ2-6; abundance: NA; v_gene: TRBV6-1; CDR3nt: TGTGCCAGCAGTGAAATTTGGGTCTCTGGGGCCAACGTCCTGACTTTC; CDR3aa: CASSEIWVSGANVLTF
d_gene: NA; j_gene: TRBJ2-7; abundance: NA; v_gene: TRBV25-1; CDR3nt: TGTGCCAGCGCGGGCCGGACTGGTTTTAACGAGCAGTACTTC; CDR3aa: CASAGRTGFNEQYF
d_gene: NA; j_gene: TRBJ1-2; abundance: NA; v_gene: TRBV28; CDR3nt: TGTGCCAGCAGTTTACCGGGCCATCCTCCATATGGCTACACCTTC; CDR3aa: CASSLPGHPPYGYTF
d_gene: NA; j_gene: TRBJ1-1; abundance: once; v_gene: TRBV5-1; CDR3nt: TGCGCCAGCAGCTTGGAGGGGACTGAAGCTTTCTTT; CDR3aa: CASSLEGTEAFF
d_gene: NA; j_gene: TRBJ2-7; abundance: NA; v_gene: TRBV11-2; CDR3nt: TGTGCCAGCAGTACAAGGGTCTACGAGCAGTACTTC; CDR3aa: CASSTRVYEQYF
d_gene: NA; j_gene: TRBJ1-2; abundance: NA; v_gene: TRBV5-8; CDR3nt: TGTGCCAGCAGCGTACAGGGTAACTATGGCTACACCTTC; CDR3aa: CASSVQGNYGYTF
d_gene: NA; j_gene: TRBJ1-2; abundance: NA; v_gene: TRBV5-1; CDR3nt: TGCGCCAGCAGCTATTCAACATCCCAAATGGGTGGCTACACCTTC; CDR3aa: CASSYSTSQMGGYTF
d_gene: NA; j_gene: TRBJ2-5; abundance: NA; v_gene: TRBV7-2; CDR3nt: TGTGCCAGCAGCCGTTCTTTGGGGCAAGAGACCCAGTACTTC; CDR3aa: CASSRSLGQETQYF
d_gene: TRBD1; j_gene: TRBJ2-7; abundance: NA; v_gene: TRBV6-5; CDR3nt: TGTGCCAGCAGTTATAGGACAGGGGAGAACGAGCAGTACTTC; CDR3aa: CASSYRTGENEQYF
d_gene: NA; j_gene: TRBJ2-3; abundance: NA; v_gene: TRBV6-5; CDR3nt: TGTGCCAGCAAGATGGGGAGGCACACAGATACGCAGTATTTT; CDR3aa: CASKMGRHTDTQYF
d_gene: TRBD1; j_gene: TRBJ2-7; abundance: few; v_gene: TRBV6-5; CDR3nt: TGTGCCAGCAGTTACTCGGAGCAGGGGGCATCCTACGAGCAGTACTTC; CDR3aa: CASSYSEQGASYEQYF
d_gene: TRBD2; j_gene: TRBJ2-3; abundance: medium-sized; v_gene: TRBV5-8; CDR3nt: TGTGCCAGCAGCTTCGGTAGCGGGGGCACAGATACGCAGTATTTT; CDR3aa: CASSFGSGGTDTQYF
d_gene: NA; j_gene: TRBJ1-1; abundance: NA; v_gene: TRBV2; CDR3nt: TGTGCCAGCAGTGATTCCGACTTGGACACTGAAGCTTTCTTT; CDR3aa: CASSDSDLDTEAFF
d_gene: NA; j_gene: TRBJ1-5; abundance: NA; v_gene: TRBV6-5; CDR3nt: TGTGCCAGCATTCCAAATTTCAATCAGCCCCAGCATTTT; CDR3aa: CASIPNFNQPQHF
d_gene: NA; j_gene: TRBJ2-1; abundance: NA; v_gene: TRBV5-1; CDR3nt: TGCGCCAGCAGCTTGCTTGGTCAGGGCTACAATGAGCAGTTCTTC; CDR3aa: CASSLLGQGYNEQFF
d_gene: TRBD1; j_gene: TRBJ2-1; abundance: NA; v_gene: TRBV5-1; CDR3nt: TGCGCCAGCAGCTTGGGACAGGGGTTCTACAATGAGCAGTTCTTC; CDR3aa: CASSLGQGFYNEQFF
d_gene: NA; j_gene: TRBJ2-7; abundance: NA; v_gene: TRBV12-1; CDR3nt: TGTGCCAGCAGCCCGAAGGTTAAGTGGCAGTACTTC; CDR3aa: CASSPKVKWQYF
d_gene: NA; j_gene: TRBJ2-1; abundance: NA; v_gene: TRBV19; CDR3nt: TGTGCCAGTAGTCCGAGCAGGAGGTATTTAAAGAATGAGCAGTTCTTC; CDR3aa: CASSPSRRYLKNEQFF
d_gene: NA; j_gene: TRBJ2-5; abundance: NA; v_gene: TRBV11-1; CDR3nt: TGTGCCAGCAGCTGGGGAACTGCGGAGACCCAGTACTTC; CDR3aa: CASSWGTAETQYF
d_gene: TRBD1; j_gene: TRBJ2-2; abundance: once; v_gene: TRBV10-3; CDR3nt: TGTGCCATCAGTGAGAGAACCGGGACAGGGGCCGGGGAGCTGTTTTTT; CDR3aa: CAISERTGTGAGELFF
d_gene: TRBD2; j_gene: TRBJ2-1; abundance: NA; v_gene: TRBV5-1; CDR3nt: TGCGCCAGGGTAGAAAAGGGACTAGCGGGAGGTGGAGACAATGAGCAGTTCTTC; CDR3aa: CARVEKGLAGGGDNEQFF
d_gene: NA; j_gene: TRBJ2-7; abundance: NA; v_gene: TRBV11-2; CDR3nt: TGTGCCAGCAGCCCCTATCGGGCAGCAGGCGAGCAGTACTTC; CDR3aa: CASSPYRAAGEQYF
d_gene: NA; j_gene: TRBJ2-4; abundance: NA; v_gene: TRBV5-1; CDR3nt: TGCGCCAGCAGCCCTTTGTTTCCAGGGGCCGGGGGCAAAAACATTCAGTACTTC; CDR3aa: CASSPLFPGAGGKNIQYF
d_gene: NA; j_gene: TRBJ2-5; abundance: NA; v_gene: TRBV9; CDR3nt: TGTGCCAGCAGCCCCTTCACGGGACACCCCCAAGAGACCCAGTACTTC; CDR3aa: CASSPFTGHPQETQYF
d_gene: TRBD1; j_gene: TRBJ1-2; abundance: NA; v_gene: TRBV25-1; CDR3nt: TGTGCCAGCAGTGATTTCAGGACAGGCGGTGGCTACACCTTC; CDR3aa: CASSDFRTGGGYTF
d_gene: TRBD1; j_gene: TRBJ1-1; abundance: NA; v_gene: TRBV18; CDR3nt: TGTGCCAGCTCTGGACAGGGGGATTTGAACACTGAAGCTTTCTTT; CDR3aa: CASSGQGDLNTEAFF
d_gene: NA; j_gene: TRBJ2-5; abundance: NA; v_gene: TRBV2; CDR3nt: TGTGCCAGCAGTGCGACGGCCCCCCAAGAGACCCAGTACTTC; CDR3aa: CASSATAPQETQYF
d_gene: TRBD1; j_gene: TRBJ2-1; abundance: NA; v_gene: TRBV11-2; CDR3nt: TGTGCCAGCAGTCAAACAGGGGGATCCTACAATGAGCAGTTCTTC; CDR3aa: CASSQTGGSYNEQFF
d_gene: TRBD1; j_gene: TRBJ1-2; abundance: NA; v_gene: TRBV10-3; CDR3nt: TGTGCCATCAGTGAACCCCAGACAGGGATAAACGGCTACACCTTC; CDR3aa: CAISEPQTGINGYTF
d_gene: NA; j_gene: TRBJ2-1; abundance: NA; v_gene: TRBV13; CDR3nt: TGTGCCAGCAGCTCGCTCTATATCTCCTACAATGAGCAGTTCTTC; CDR3aa: CASSSLYISYNEQFF